What follows are 14 T cell receptor beta chains derived from one specimen sequenced in a study of T cell responses to AZD1222 COVID-19 vaccine (dated by TCRdb to the early 2020s). Library creation used the immunoSEQ multiplex PCR assay. TCRdb carries this immuneACCESS record with in-frame sequences only. Its versions omit some clonotypes, under half of them owing to an unresolved V gene in the studies checked, with the rest unexplained. This sample gives some 150,000 clones in total; around nine tenths of them show up just once. The ten largest account for 3.2% of the sample. The sample's time point, from its label and the paper: about 28 days (+/-7) after the second vaccine dose. Sequenced here: peripheral blood, sampled 28 days after the second AZD1222 dose. The receptor set was obtained from an adult who received the AZD1222 COVID-19 vaccine.

The chain is built from TRBV19 and TRBJ1-5, with unresolved D. V was clipped by 3 bases and J by 4 bases, with 13 bases between them. This CDR3 comprises 15 residues. CDR1 and CDR2 from the germline V gene are LNHDA and SQIVND (reference sequence). This CDR3 is CASSIAGVRNQPQHF. For the CDR3, the DNA is TGTGCCAGTAGTATCGCCGGGGTTCGGAATCAGCCCCAGCATTTT.

In nucleotides, the CDR3 is TGTGCCACCAGTGGGGTAGCGGGAGGGAATTACAATGAGCAGTTCTTC. Residues: CATSGVAGGNYNEQFF. The chain carries TRBV24-1 and TRBJ2-1; TRBD2 matches at 11 bases. The ends lost 5 bases at V and 4 bases at J; junction bases unmatched: 6. From germline, CDR1 is KGHDR and CDR2 SFDVKD. This CDR3 has 16 amino acids.

V gene TRBV4-2 combines with J gene TRBJ1-3, with D unclear. Between the trimmed V and J ends, which lost 3 bases and 0 bases, there was a span of 6 bases. Germline V gene sequence: CDR1 LGHNA, CDR2 YNFKEQ. This CDR3 is 14 amino acids long. CDR3 residues: CASSHRDSGNTIYF. The CDR3 DNA reads TGTGCCAGCAGCCATAGGGACTCTGGAAACACCATATATTTT.

The chain uses TRBV5-6 and TRBJ1-1; the match to TRBD1 covers 8 bases. V shed 0 bases and J 3 bases; nucleotides not matched to a gene: 10. CDR1 is SGHDT, CDR2 YYEEEE, per germline. The length of the CDR3 is 17 residues. The CDR3: CASSLVPGGYLDTEAFF. The CDR3 bases are TGTGCCAGCAGCTTGGTGCCAGGGGGCTACCTCGACACTGAAGCTTTCTTT.

The rearrangement links TRBV9 to TRBJ1-4; maybe TRBD1 (5 bases). Looked up from germline, CDR1 is SGDLS and CDR2 is YYNGEE. The CDR3 contains 12 residues. V shed 1 base and J shed 8 bases, with 6 bases lying between them. The CDR3, as DNA: TGTGCCAGCAGCGTAACAGGCGAAAAACTGTTTTTT. This translates into CASSVTGEKLFF.

The rearrangement joins TRBV6-5 to TRBJ2-3; D unresolved. This CDR3 has 13 residues. Germline V gene sequence: CDR1 MNHEY, CDR2 SVGAGI. V dropped 7 bases and J dropped 5 bases, with 13 bases sitting between them. The chain's CDR3 is CASIELVEDTQYF. In nucleotides, the CDR3 is TGTGCCAGCATCGAGTTGGTGGAAGATACGCAGTATTTT.

The chain employs TRBV11-2 and TRBJ2-2; 9 bases map to TRBD2. This CDR3 region has 17 residues. Germline CDR1 is SGHAT and CDR2 is FQNNGV. The V gene end was trimmed by 3 bases and the J gene end by 5 bases; junction bases not matched to a gene: 10. The CDR3 region has the DNA TGTGCCAGCAGCTTGGTGGCTAGCGGGACTCGAACCGGGGAGCTGTTTTTT. Amino acid sequence: CASSLVASGTRTGELFF.

Concerning this clone: The same CDR3 arises from other DNA sequences in this sample as well. The J gene is TRBJ2-7, the V gene TRBV4-2; 11 positions match TRBD2. The V gene's germline CDR1 is LGHNA and CDR2 YNFKEQ. Trimming removed 0 bases from V and 1 base from J; junction bases left unmatched: 2. The CDR3 has 16 amino acids. DNA of the CDR3: TGTGCCAGCAGCCAAGATTTAGCGGGAGGGTCCTACGAGCAGTACTTC. Encoded protein: CASSQDLAGGSYEQYF.

V is TRBV16 and J is TRBJ2-3; tentatively, D is TRBD2 (5 bases). The germline V and J ends were trimmed by 3 bases and 1 base, with 5 bases remaining between them. Germline CDR1 is KGHSY and CDR2 is FQNENV. The CDR3 is made up of 13 amino acids. CDR3 DNA: TGTGCCAGCAGCCAGCGGGGCACAGATACGCAGTATTTT. Protein product: CASSQRGTDTQYF.

The chain joins TRBV19 to TRBJ2-7, with 9 positions matching TRBD2. The CDR3 totals 18 residues. J gave up 0 bases and V 1 base, and 10 bases lay outside the gene matches. CDR1 is LNHDA, CDR2 SQIVND, per germline (reference sequence). CDR3 nucleotides: TGTGCCAGTAGTATAGCAGGTAGCGGGAGCTCCCTCTCCTACGAGCAGTACTTC. This codes for CASSIAGSGSSLSYEQYF.

J is TRBJ1-2 and V is TRBV27, with 8 nucleotides matching TRBD1. CDR1 is MNHEY, CDR2 SMNVEV, per germline (reference sequence). The CDR3 contains 16 residues. The V and J ends lost 5 bases and 0 bases, in that order; junction bases with no gene match: 8. The CDR3 reads CASSNGTGRPNYGYTF. CDR3 sequence (DNA): TGTGCCAGCAGTAACGGGACAGGACGTCCTAACTATGGCTACACCTTC.

DNA for the CDR3: TGTGCCAGCAGTCCAGGGACTAGCGGGCATTCTTTTGGAGAGACCCAGTACTTC. This encodes CASSPGTSGHSFGETQYF. This chain uses TRBV25-1 with TRBJ2-5; TRBD2 matches 12 bases. Per the germline V gene, CDR1 is MGHDK and CDR2 is SYGVNS. The CDR3 totals 18 residues. V lost 5 bases to trimming and J lost 4 bases; unmatched junction nucleotides: 14.

The chain is built from TRBV27 and TRBJ2-7; 9 nucleotides agree with TRBD2. Losses at the gene ends were 6 bases for V and 0 bases for J; bases not matched to a gene: 6. The CDR3 runs 15 residues. Germline CDR1 is MNHEY and CDR2 is SMNVEV (reference sequence). CDR3 region: CASSLTSGYSYEQYF. The CDR3 bases are TGTGCCAGCAGCCTCACTAGCGGGTACTCCTACGAGCAGTACTTC.

This clone was counted once. The J gene is TRBJ2-1, the V gene TRBV6-5; 8 bases are a match to TRBD2. V shed 3 bases, J shed 7 bases, and the junction held 8 bases outside the gene matches. The germline CDR1 and CDR2 sequences are MNHEY and SVGAGI. This CDR3 is built from 15 residues. The CDR3 DNA reads as TGTGCCAGCAGTTATAGACTAGCGATTTGGAATGAGCAGTTCTTC. It encodes CASSYRLAIWNEQFF.